The clone carrying this T cell receptor (beta chain) occurred once. The PCR ran on 60 Vbeta and 13 Jbeta primers. The repertoire was sequenced with immunoSEQ multiplex PCR; TCRdb's copy has only in-frame clones and lacks some. This sample carries roughly 200,000 clones, approximately 70% of them seen once, and the ten largest clones take 2.5% to 3%. Germline loops: CDR1 SNHLY, CDR2 FYNNEI. This CDR3 comprises 15 residues. Trimming at V came to 4 bases and at J to 2 bases, leaving 3 bases not matched to a gene. The data were obtained in a study of cytomegalovirus exposure and HLA in healthy donors. Input material: PBMCs. The chain links TRBV2 to TRBJ2-5, with TRBD2 matching over 11 bases. The clonotype was recovered from a man in his forties in good health and CMV-seropositive. Here the CDR3 reads CASSGASGGQETQYF. The CDR3 bases are TGTGCCAGCAGTGGTGCTAGCGGGGGGCAAGAGACCCAGTACTTC.